These 7 T cell receptor beta chains originate from one sample sequenced in a study of radiotherapy plus CTLA-4 blockade in lung cancer. Some clones are missing from TCRdb's copy, which holds only in-frame ones; the method was immunoSEQ multiplex PCR. This table has roughly 40,000 clones, 79% appearing once. This specimen was peripheral blood, taken from a patient treated with radiotherapy plus ipilimumab. These receptors came from a human donor with non-small cell lung cancer that progressed on radiotherapy plus ipilimumab.

This clone was detected only a few times. V is TRBV19 and J is TRBJ1-5, with D possibly TRBD1 on 6 matching bases. The germline gives CDR1 LNHDA, CDR2 SQIVND (reference sequence). The CDR3 consists of 18 residues. The V and J ends lost 2 bases and 9 bases respectively, with 26 bases between them. CDR3: CASSISIWAGAPLGPQHF. In DNA, the CDR3 is TGTGCCAGTAGTATATCAATCTGGGCAGGGGCACCCCTGGGGCCCCAGCATTTT.

The chain employs TRBV9 and TRBJ2-2; D might be TRBD1 (7 bases). The germline gives CDR1 SGDLS, CDR2 YYNGEE. V lost 4 bases, J lost 4 bases, and 14 bases lay in between. CDR3 length: 15 residues. CDR3 loop: CASSPTQGGTGELFF. The CDR3 region has the DNA TGTGCCAGCAGCCCAACCCAGGGGGGCACCGGGGAGCTGTTTTTT.

J is TRBJ2-7 and V is TRBV27; 7 bases are a match to TRBD2. This CDR3 is built from 15 residues. V lost 5 bases and J lost 7; bases outside the gene matches: 14. The germline V gene encodes CDR1 MNHEY and CDR2 SMNVEV (reference sequence). The CDR3 spells CASSGLRDYLTEQYF. For the CDR3, the DNA is TGTGCCAGCAGTGGATTAAGGGACTACCTCACAGAGCAGTACTTC.

The V and J genes are TRBV7-5 and TRBJ2-5; the D call TRBD2 from the table was never checked on the DNA. TRBV7-5 is shown as a pseudogene. The CDR3 sequence is 13 residues long. The CDR3 spells CARSGGARETQYF. For the CDR3, the DNA is TGTGCCCGAAGCGGGGGGGCCCGGGAGACCCAGTACTTC.

This chain uses TRBV6-4 with TRBJ2-7, with D possibly TRBD2 on 5 matching bases. The CDR3 totals 15 residues. CDR1 and CDR2 (germline): MRHNA, SNTAGT. V gave up 4 bases and J gave up 2 bases, with 15 bases separating them. CDR3 loop: CASSGISESTYEQYF. Written as DNA, the CDR3 is TGTGCCAGCAGTGGGATTAGCGAATCAACCTACGAGCAGTACTTC.

V usage is TRBV9 and J usage is TRBJ1-3, with a tentative D call TRBD1 (5 bases). This CDR3 contains 15 residues. Germline values: CDR1 SGDLS, CDR2 YYNGEE. V lost 0 bases to trimming and J lost 2 bases, with 9 bases between them. CDR3 protein: CASSVAGVPGNTIYF. The CDR3 nucleotides read TGTGCCAGCAGCGTAGCGGGGGTTCCTGGAAACACCATATATTTT.

CDR3 sequence: CASSEQGRTNYGYTF. Written as DNA, the CDR3 is TGTGCCAGTAGTGAACAGGGGCGAACTAACTATGGCTACACCTTC. The V call is TRBV19, the J call TRBJ1-2; 7 bases map to TRBD1. The CDR3 runs 15 residues. The germline V gene encodes CDR1 LNHDA and CDR2 SQIVND (reference sequence). V lost 5 bases and J lost 0; bases outside the gene matches: 6.